A selection of T cell receptor beta chains follows, all from one sample in a study of identical twins. One entry per CDR3 protein, called by TCRdb with MiXCR from the 5' RACE reads. The sample shows about 240,000 distinct CDR3 sequences, approximately 12% of them seen only once. These data are also associated with another study on yellow fever vaccine responses in identical twins.

Specimen: memory (CD45RO+) T cells sorted from blood. These receptors were collected from a woman between 18 and 29 years old in good health. CDR3s include the opening cysteine and the closing phenylalanine or tryptophan. Each record gives: V gene, J gene, CDR3 protein.

>TRBV7-9|TRBJ2-7
CASSLGPLYEQYF
>TRBV9|TRBJ2-7
CASSTGLAGFNEQYF
>TRBV7-3|TRBJ2-1
CASSLKAGTGPTNEQFF
>TRBV5-4|TRBJ2-2
CASSLGGSGHTGELFF
>TRBV14|TRBJ2-1
CASSPTPLAGYNEQFF
>TRBV3-1|TRBJ2-3
CASSQRRRDTQYF
>TRBV28|TRBJ2-3
CASSRDLGSTDTQYF
>TRBV5-5|TRBJ2-7
CASSPATGRSSYEQYF
>TRBV20-1|TRBJ1-1
CSAPRSFMNTEAFF
>TRBV28|TRBJ2-7
CASSERARGYEQYF
>TRBV9|TRBJ1-2
CASSADGGNYGYTF
>TRBV5-1|TRBJ2-7
CASSGGTGRSYEQYF
>TRBV7-1|TRBJ2-3
CASSSTELGAPLAVSSLDTQYF
>TRBV7-9|TRBJ2-3
CASSTWTGGFTDTQYF
>TRBV15|TRBJ2-4
CATQGGDIQYF
>TRBV12-3/TRBV12-4|TRBJ2-6
CASSLASKSGANVLTF
>TRBV29-1|TRBJ1-1
CSVEVGMNTEAFF
>TRBV9|TRBJ2-1
CASSVVSAGDSNEQFF
>TRBV6-5|TRBJ2-7
CASSYSSLAGNEQYF
>TRBV19|TRBJ1-6
CASSPLLPGPLHF
>TRBV7-2|TRBJ1-4
CASSSQPGQKNEKLFF
>TRBV5-1|TRBJ1-1
CASSWQGETEAFF
>TRBV20-1|TRBJ2-3
CSPGGRTDTQYF
>TRBV27|TRBJ2-7
CASSATSGTYEQYF
>TRBV28|TRBJ2-3
CASSRNTNTDTQYF
>TRBV6-4|TRBJ2-7
CASSDGQGLYEQYF
>TRBV12-3/TRBV12-4|TRBJ2-5
CASSSAGGPGTQYF
>TRBV7-2|TRBJ2-5
CASSSRSPQETQYF
>TRBV9|TRBJ2-3
CASSVVSGGSTDTQYF
>TRBV2|TRBJ1-1
CASRVSREAFF
>TRBV20-1|TRBJ2-1
CSARARADNEQFF
>TRBV7-2|TRBJ2-7
CASSRTATYEQYF
>TRBV5-1|TRBJ2-1
CASGNRMGGPNEQFF
>TRBV11-3|TRBJ2-3
CASSVSGATDTQYF
>TRBV20-1|TRBJ2-1
CSAKPGLAGNEQFF
>TRBV7-9|TRBJ2-7
CASSSTVYEQYF
>TRBV20-1|TRBJ2-2
CSARGILAGASTGELFF
>TRBV3-1|TRBJ1-2
CASSPRGSDGYTF
>TRBV21-1|TRBJ2-7
CASSRKGQGEYEQYF
>TRBV7-2|TRBJ1-4
CASSLTGGYSEKLFF
>TRBV3-1|TRBJ2-1
CASSRSETSGNEQFF
>TRBV3-1|TRBJ1-5
CASSQDGGAYSNQPQHF
>TRBV2|TRBJ1-1
CASSVREGTEAFF
>TRBV6-5|TRBJ2-7
CASSYLNPLTSWPYEQYF
>TRBV28|TRBJ2-1
CASRSRGSGRARHEQFF